Each of the 5 T cell receptor beta chains below was sequenced from the same sample in a study of PD-1 blockade in mismatch repair-deficient tumors. The protocol was immunoSEQ multiplex PCR, while the TCRdb copy is restricted to in-frame clones and leaves out a portion. The sample has about 130,000 clones; more than 70% are singletons. The source was peripheral blood, collected 72 weeks after starting pembrolizumab. The receptors come from an adult with mismatch repair-deficient cancer.

The chain combines TRBV29-1 with TRBJ2-7; 9 nucleotides line up with TRBD1. Per germline, CDR1 SQVTM and CDR2 ANQGSEA. V lost 6 bases, J lost 5 bases, and 8 bases stayed unmatched. The CDR3 has 13 residues. The CDR3 region has the DNA TGCAGCGTACTAACAGGGGGCTGGAACGAGCAGTACTTC. This translates into CSVLTGGWNEQYF.

This chain uses TRBV6-6 with TRBJ2-7; TRBD2 agrees at 10 bases. Germline values: CDR1 MNHNY, CDR2 SVGAGI (reference sequence). The CDR3 has 15 residues. The trim removed 2 bases at V and 7 bases at J, leaving 8 bases unmatched. CDR3 sequence reads: CASSYGLAGVGEQYF. CDR3 sequence (DNA): TGTGCCAGCAGTTACGGGCTAGCGGGAGTAGGGGAGCAGTACTTC.

This clone was detected only a few times. DNA of the CDR3: TGCGCCAGCAGCCAAGTACCGGGCCCCTACGAGCAGTACTTC. This gives the protein CASSQVPGPYEQYF. V gene TRBV4-1 combines with J gene TRBJ2-7; D remains unclear. This CDR3 has 14 amino acids. V lost 1 base and J lost 2, with 9 bases in between. Germline lookup yields CDR1 MGHRA and CDR2 YSYEKL.

The V call is TRBV21-1, the J call TRBJ2-3; the table's D call, TRBD2, was not checked against the DNA. TRBV21-1 is designated a pseudogene. The CDR3 contains 16 residues. Written as DNA, the CDR3 is TGTGCCAGCAGCCCACTAAATCACCTAAGCACAGATACGCAGTATTTT. Translating it yields CASSPLNHLSTDTQYF.

This chain connects TRBV5-4 to TRBJ2-3, with 7 bases aligning to TRBD2. In germline, CDR1 is SGHNT, CDR2 YYREEE (reference sequence). With V trimmed by 2 bases and J by 2 bases, 5 bases remained unmatched. The CDR3 has 15 residues. CDR3 in amino acids: CASSFGLAVTDTQYF. The CDR3 DNA follows: TGTGCCAGCAGCTTTGGCCTAGCGGTCACAGATACGCAGTATTTT.